This TCR beta chain is from a study of control samples from healthy donors and cancer patients. Assay used: immunoSEQ multiplex PCR; TCRdb lists only in-frame clones, some missing. The profile shows around 33,000 clones, around 83% of them singletons. The J segment lost 2 bases and the V segment lost 5 bases, leaving 3 bases of the junction unmatched. This CDR3 comprises 14 residues. Germline CDR1 is SSHAT and CDR2 is FNYEAQ (reference sequence). Sequenced sample: PBMCs. This receptor was taken from a woman in her thirties or forties with lung cancer. The chain carries TRBV7-7 and TRBJ2-5, with TRBD2 identical over 9 bases. This CDR3 is CASSAGGQQETQYF. For the CDR3, the DNA is TGTGCCAGCAGCGCGGGGGGGCAGCAAGAGACCCAGTACTTC.